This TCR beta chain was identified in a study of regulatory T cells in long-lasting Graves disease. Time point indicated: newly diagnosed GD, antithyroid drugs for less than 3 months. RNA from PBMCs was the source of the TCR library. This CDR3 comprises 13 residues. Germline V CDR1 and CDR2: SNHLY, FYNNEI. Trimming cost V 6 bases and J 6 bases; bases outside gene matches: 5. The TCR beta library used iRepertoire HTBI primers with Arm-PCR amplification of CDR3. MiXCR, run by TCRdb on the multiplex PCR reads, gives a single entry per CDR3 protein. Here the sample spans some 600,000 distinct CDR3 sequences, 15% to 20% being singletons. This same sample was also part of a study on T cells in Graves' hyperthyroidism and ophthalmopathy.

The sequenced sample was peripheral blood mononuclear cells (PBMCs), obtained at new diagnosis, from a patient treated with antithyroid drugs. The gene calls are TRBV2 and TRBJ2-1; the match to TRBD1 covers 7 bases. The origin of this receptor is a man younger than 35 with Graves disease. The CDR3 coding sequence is TGTGCCAGCAGCGACAGGGAGAGCAATGAGCAGTTCTTC. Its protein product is CASSDRESNEQFF.